A selection of T cell receptor beta chains follows, all from one sample in a study of blood T cell repertoires in COVID-19. Sequenced by immunoSEQ multiplex PCR; TCRdb stores in-frame clones only, minus some. The table records 20,000 to 30,000 clones, around 86% of them present only once. The sample consisted of peripheral blood. The receptors derive from a human donor with active COVID-19. The donor label of this sample is uncertain. Both conserved end residues are part of each CDR3. The D gene is left open where the match is weak. Expanded clones are given a class, and other clones once, few, many or no size at all.

J	V	size	D	DNA	CDR3
TRBJ1-2	TRBV5-4	NA	TRBD1	TGTGCCAGCAGGTCCTTCCGGGACTCCAGGGGGGTCGGCTACACCTTC	CASRSFRDSRGVGYTF
TRBJ1-3	TRBV11-3	few	NA	TGTGCCAGCAGCTCCCGTGCCGCGTTCTCTGGAAACACCATATATTTT	CASSSRAAFSGNTIYF
TRBJ2-7	TRBV4-1	NA	NA	TGCGCCAGCAGCCCCCGGGAGTCCGGGTACGAGCAGTACTTC	CASSPRESGYEQYF
TRBJ1-2	TRBV5-1	NA	TRBD1	TGCGCCAGCAGCTCCCGCCGGGAGGGGGCGTTTGGCTACACCTTC	CASSSRREGAFGYTF
TRBJ2-5	TRBV6-1	NA	NA	TGTGCCAGCAGTGATGGGCCTCAAGAGACCCAGTACTTC	CASSDGPQETQYF
TRBJ2-5	TRBV6-5	NA	NA	TGTGCCACCTCGCGGGGACCCCAAGAGACCCAGTACTTC	CATSRGPQETQYF
TRBJ1-4	TRBV19	NA	NA	TGTGCCAGTAGTACAGGGGCTTCGGCTAATGAAAAACTGTTTTTT	CASSTGASANEKLFF
TRBJ2-7	TRBV5-1	NA	NA	TGCGCCAGCAGCTCCGGACAGCCTCCCTACGAGCAGTACTTC	CASSSGQPPYEQYF
TRBJ1-2	TRBV6-5	NA	NA	TGTGCCAGCAGTTACTCGGGGGGGGCAGGTAGCTACACCTTC	CASSYSGGAGSYTF
TRBJ1-1	TRBV12-5	few	TRBD1	TGTGCTAGTGGTTTCATTGTGCTCCCTTCCGGGACAGGGAGGACTGAAGCTTTCTTT	CASGFIVLPSGTGRTEAFF
TRBJ2-5	TRBV3-1/TRBV3-2	NA	TRBD1	TGTGCCAGCAGCCCTGGGGACAGGGGGCAGGAGACCCAGTACTTC	CASSPGDRGQETQYF
TRBJ2-3	TRBV2	NA	TRBD2	TGTGCCAGCAGTGAGTCTAGCGGGGACCGGGGTACGCAGTATTTT	CASSESSGDRGTQYF
TRBJ2-5	TRBV4-2	NA	TRBD2	TGTGCCAGCAGCGCAAGCGGGAGGGGAGAGACCCAGTACTTC	CASSASGRGETQYF
TRBJ2-7	TRBV27	NA	TRBD2	TGTGCCAGCAGTTCCGGGAGGCTCTACGAGCAGTACTTC	CASSSGRLYEQYF
TRBJ2-2	TRBV10-3	NA	TRBD1	TGTGCCATCAGGGTAGACAGGGGTCCCGGGGAGCTGTTTTTT	CAIRVDRGPGELFF
TRBJ1-2	TRBV7-9	NA	TRBD1	TGTGCCAGCAGCTTAGCTACAGGGGACCACGGCTACACCTTC	CASSLATGDHGYTF
TRBJ2-5	TRBV2	few	TRBD1	TGTGCCAGCAGTGTTAGCAGGGGGACCCAAGAGACCCAGTACTTC	CASSVSRGTQETQYF
TRBJ2-5	TRBV3-1/TRBV3-2	NA	TRBD2	TGTGCCAGCAGCCCGGGACTAGCGGGGGGACAAGAGACCCAGTACTTC	CASSPGLAGGQETQYF
TRBJ2-7	TRBV28	NA	TRBD2	TGTGCCAGCACCTTAGCCCGGACGGGGGGTTCCGAGCAGTACTTC	CASTLARTGGSEQYF
TRBJ1-1	TRBV28	once	NA	TGTGCCAGCAGTTTATGGGCTCTCACCCGGAACACTGAAGCTTTCTTT	CASSLWALTRNTEAFF
TRBJ2-3	TRBV6-6	NA	NA	TGTGCCAGCAGTCCCCTTGACTACCCAAGCACAGATACGCAGTATTTT	CASSPLDYPSTDTQYF
TRBJ1-3	TRBV6-1	NA	TRBD1	TGTGCCAGCAGTGTTCAACTTCCGGGACAGGGTGGAAACACCATATATTTT	CASSVQLPGQGGNTIYF
TRBJ2-3	TRBV2	NA	TRBD2	TGTGCCAGCAGTTCCCGACCAACTAGCGGAGATACGCAGTATTTT	CASSSRPTSGDTQYF
TRBJ2-7	TRBV4-1	NA	TRBD2	TGCGCCAGCAGCCGAGTAGCGGGGGGGATCTACGAGCAGTACTTC	CASSRVAGGIYEQYF
TRBJ2-3	TRBV9	NA	NA	TGTGCCAGCAGCGTAGGGGGACAAAACACAGATACGCAGTATTTT	CASSVGGQNTDTQYF
TRBJ2-5	TRBV28	NA	TRBD2	TGTGCCAGCAGTTTAAGCAGGGAGGGAGAGACCCAGTACTTC	CASSLSREGETQYF
TRBJ1-1	TRBV7-9	NA	TRBD1	TGTGCCAGCACCTTCGGGACAGGGAACACTGAAGCTTTCTTT	CASTFGTGNTEAFF
TRBJ2-7	TRBV10-2	NA	NA	TGCGCCAGCAGTGAACAGGGTACCTCCTACGAGCAGTACTTC	CASSEQGTSYEQYF
TRBJ2-1	TRBV2	NA	TRBD2	TGTGCCAGCAGTGCCGGGACTAGCGGGAAGGGTGAGCAGTTCTTC	CASSAGTSGKGEQFF
TRBJ2-7	TRBV4-3	few	NA	TGCGCCAGCAGCGAAGGACTCCTCTCCTACGAGCAGTACTTC	CASSEGLLSYEQYF
TRBJ1-1	TRBV6-5	NA	NA	TGTGCCAGCAGTTACTCGAACAGAATGAACACTGAAGCTTTCTTT	CASSYSNRMNTEAFF
TRBJ2-2	TRBV5-1	once	TRBD2	TGCGCCAGTAGACTAGCGGGGGGGCCCAGCGGGGAGCTGTTTTTT	CASRLAGGPSGELFF
TRBJ1-3	TRBV6-1	NA	NA	TGTGCCAGCAGTGATATCGGGGGGAAGACTGGAAACACCATATATTTT	CASSDIGGKTGNTIYF
TRBJ1-6	TRBV11-2	once	TRBD1	TGTGCCAGCAGCTTAGAGGGGACAGTGGCCAATTCACCCCTCCACTTT	CASSLEGTVANSPLHF
TRBJ2-3	TRBV30	NA	TRBD2	TGTGCCTGGAGGGCCGGGGGGGCCGGAGATACGCAGTATTTT	CAWRAGGAGDTQYF
TRBJ1-2	TRBV3-1/TRBV3-2	NA	TRBD1	TGTGCCAGCAGCCAAGATCGCGACAGGGGGCGCAGTGGCTATGGCTACACCTTC	CASSQDRDRGRSGYGYTF
TRBJ2-7	TRBV6-2/TRBV6-3	NA	NA	TGTGCCAGCAGTCGTAGCGGTAGCTCCTACGAGCAGTACTTC	CASSRSGSSYEQYF
TRBJ2-7	TRBV13	NA	NA	TGTGCCAGCAGCTTAGGGCAGTTCAACGAGCAGTACTTC	CASSLGQFNEQYF
TRBJ2-5	TRBV12-5	NA	TRBD1	TGTGCTAGTGGCGACAGGGTTGTCGGTGAGACCCAGTACTTC	CASGDRVVGETQYF
TRBJ2-5	TRBV5-1	NA	TRBD1	TGCGCCAGCAGCTTGGGAGACAGGGGGCGGGGAGAGACCCAGTACTTC	CASSLGDRGRGETQYF
TRBJ2-7	TRBV28	once	NA	TGTGCCAGCAGTTTGGGGGGGGCTCGCACCTACGAGCAGTACTTC	CASSLGGARTYEQYF
TRBJ1-3	TRBV18	NA	NA	TGTGCCAGCTCACCAGGGCAGACGATCTCTGGAAACACCATATATTTT	CASSPGQTISGNTIYF
TRBJ2-7	TRBV4-1	few	TRBD1	TGCGCCAGCAGCCTTGGACAGGGTGACGAGCAGTACTTC	CASSLGQGDEQYF
TRBJ2-5	TRBV7-7	NA	TRBD1	TGTGCTAGCAGCCGCGGGACAGGGGCCAAAGAGACCCAGTACTTC	CASSRGTGAKETQYF
TRBJ1-2	TRBV19	NA	NA	TGTGCCAGTAGTATAGGGGAGGGCGGCTACACCTTC	CASSIGEGGYTF
TRBJ1-2	TRBV6-6	NA	TRBD1	TGTGCCAGCAGTACCCCCGACAGGGAGGTGATAGGCTACACCTTC	CASSTPDREVIGYTF
TRBJ1-1	TRBV28	NA	TRBD1	TGTGCCAGCAGATATCCCGGGACAGGGCGAAACACTGAAGCTTTCTTT	CASRYPGTGRNTEAFF
TRBJ2-3	TRBV27	NA	NA	TGTGCGGTTACAGGGCTCGACACAGATACGCAGTATTTT	CAVTGLDTDTQYF
TRBJ2-1	TRBV7-2	NA	TRBD2	TGTGCCAGCAGCCCGGGGGGGGACCCATTGTACAATGAGCAGTTCTTC	CASSPGGDPLYNEQFF
TRBJ1-2	TRBV5-6	NA	NA	TGTGCCAGCAGCTTGGCCACAGGTCCAAACTATGGCTACACCTTC	CASSLATGPNYGYTF
TRBJ1-1	TRBV7-9	NA	TRBD1	TGTGCCAGCAGCTTAGGGAGGGGGCAAAATGAAGCTTTCTTT	CASSLGRGQNEAFF